The next 10 T cell receptor beta chains were all read from a single sample in a study of T cell responses to AZD1222 COVID-19 vaccine. The method was immunoSEQ multiplex PCR; TCRdb's version includes in-frame clones alone and lacks a portion of them. In the table there are roughly 190,000 clones, roughly 91% of which are singletons. Sequenced here: peripheral blood, sampled on day 0 of AZD1222 vaccination. The receptors were sampled from an adult in good health.

The rearrangement links TRBV27 to TRBJ1-1; the D is unclear. The V end lost 8 bases, the J end lost 5 bases, and 24 bases lay between the germline ends. This CDR3 comprises 16 residues. Germline CDR1 and CDR2: MNHEY and SMNVEV (reference sequence). CDR3 sequence (DNA): TGTGCCAGCGTCCAGTTTAGTGTAGGACCGGGGACTGAAGCTTTCTTT. Its translation is CASVQFSVGPGTEAFF.

Only one count was recorded for this clone. The V and J genes are TRBV7-3 and TRBJ2-1; 8 nucleotides line up with TRBD2. CDR1 is SGHTA and CDR2 is FQGTGA in the germline V gene. V trimming: 4 bases; J trimming: 8 bases; junction bases outside the gene matches: 4. This CDR3 region has 13 residues. Here the CDR3 reads CASSSGLADEQFF. Written as DNA, the CDR3 is TGTGCCAGCAGCTCCGGACTAGCAGATGAGCAGTTCTTC.

The chain uses TRBV10-3 and TRBJ2-5; D could derive from TRBD1 or TRBD2 (6 bases each). Germline loops: CDR1 ENHRY, CDR2 SYGVKD. The CDR3 covers 14 residues. Trimming took 6 bases from V and 5 from J, leaving 16 bases between them. The CDR3 here is CAIRVGGNLETQYF. CDR3 coding DNA: TGTGCCATCAGAGTGGGGGGCAATTTGGAGACCCAGTACTTC.

The chain is built from TRBV5-1 and TRBJ2-1; D may be TRBD1 or TRBD2 (5 bases each). The CDR3 spans 16 residues. With 1 base removed from V and 0 bases from J, the gap between germline ends came to 11 bases. CDR1 is SGHRS, CDR2 YFSETQ, per germline. CDR3 DNA sequence: TGCGCCAGCAGCTTGTTGGGGGAGATCTCCTACAATGAGCAGTTCTTC. Protein: CASSLLGEISYNEQFF.

This chain connects TRBV2 to TRBJ2-6; D might be TRBD1 or TRBD2, each matching 6 bases. In germline, CDR1 is SNHLY, CDR2 FYNNEI. The germline V and J ends were trimmed by 5 bases and 3 bases, with 14 bases remaining between them. The CDR3 spans 16 residues. CDR3 in DNA: TGTGCCAGCAGTCAGTTGGGGGGCTTTGGGGCCAACGTCCTGACTTTC. Translation gives CASSQLGGFGANVLTF. Based on the CDR3 plus reference TRBV2 and TRBJ2-6, the full variable domain is EPEVTQTPSHQVTQMGQEVILRCVPISNHLYFYWYRQILGQKVEFLVSFYNNEISEKSEIFDDQFSVERPDGSNFTLKIRSTKLEDSAMYFCASSQLGGFGANVLTFGAGSRLTVL.

This chain links TRBV4-1 with TRBJ1-1; D might be TRBD1 (5 bases). This CDR3 has 15 residues. CDR1 is MGHRA and CDR2 is YSYEKL in the germline V gene. The V and J ends lost 0 bases and 5 bases respectively, with 13 bases between them. CDR3 DNA sequence: TGCGCCAGCAGCCAAGAACCGGGGCCCGGGACTGAAGCTTTCTTT. Protein product: CASSQEPGPGTEAFF.

This clone was observed a single time. CDR3 DNA: TGTGCCAGCAGCTCGGGTGAGAGGGGTCCTACGTCACCCCTCCACTTT. The encoded protein is CASSSGERGPTSPLHF. The chain couples TRBV7-9 to TRBJ1-6, with D tentatively TRBD1 (5 bases). The germline gives CDR1 SEHNR, CDR2 FQNEAQ (reference sequence). The CDR3 has 16 amino acids. V lost 4 bases and J lost 10, with 20 bases in between.

The chain recombines TRBV7-2 with TRBJ2-2, with 7 bases matching TRBD2. V gave up 1 base and J gave up 1 base; unmatched junction bases: 12. The CDR3 has 19 residues. The germline V gene encodes CDR1 SGHTA and CDR2 FQGNSA. For the CDR3, the DNA is TGTGCCAGCAGCTTAGATTGGCAAGAAGCGGGGCGGAACACCGGGGAGCTGTTTTTT. This codes for CASSLDWQEAGRNTGELFF.

The chain is built from TRBV9 and TRBJ2-7; 9 bases line up with TRBD1. The CDR3 has 15 amino acids. In germline, CDR1 is SGDLS, CDR2 YYNGEE. Unmatched junction bases numbered 8, after V lost 0 bases and J lost 7 bases. This CDR3 reads CASSVGGTGQGEQYF. The CDR3 DNA follows: TGTGCCAGCAGCGTAGGCGGGACAGGGCAAGGGGAGCAGTACTTC.

The table lists this clone with a count of one. CDR3 bases: TGTGCCAGCAGCCCTCCGGGACAGGGGCTCCGGGGGGCCAACGTCCTGACTTTC. This encodes CASSPPGQGLRGANVLTF. The chain is built from TRBV5-4 and TRBJ2-6, with 10 bases lining up with TRBD1. J lost 4 bases, V lost 4 bases, and 11 bases had no gene match. CDR3 size: 18 residues. Germline CDR1 reads SGHNT; CDR2 reads YYREEE (reference sequence).